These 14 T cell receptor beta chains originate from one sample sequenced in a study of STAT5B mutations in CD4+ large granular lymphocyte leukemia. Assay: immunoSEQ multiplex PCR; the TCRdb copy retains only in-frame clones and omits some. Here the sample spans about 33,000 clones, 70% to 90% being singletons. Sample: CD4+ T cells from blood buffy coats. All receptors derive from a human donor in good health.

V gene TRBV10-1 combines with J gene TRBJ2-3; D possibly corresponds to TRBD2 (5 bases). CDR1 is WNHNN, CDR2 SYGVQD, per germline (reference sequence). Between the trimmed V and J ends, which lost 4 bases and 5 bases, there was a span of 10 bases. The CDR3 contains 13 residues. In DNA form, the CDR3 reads TGCGCCAGCAGTGGAGGGAGCGGAGATACGCAGTATTTT. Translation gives CASSGGSGDTQYF.

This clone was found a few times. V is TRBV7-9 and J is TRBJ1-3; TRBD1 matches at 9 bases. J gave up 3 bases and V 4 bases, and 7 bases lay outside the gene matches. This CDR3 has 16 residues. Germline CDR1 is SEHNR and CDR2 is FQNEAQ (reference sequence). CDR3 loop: CASSYTGGAGGNTIYF. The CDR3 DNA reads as TGTGCCAGCAGCTACACAGGGGGCGCCGGTGGAAACACCATATATTTT.

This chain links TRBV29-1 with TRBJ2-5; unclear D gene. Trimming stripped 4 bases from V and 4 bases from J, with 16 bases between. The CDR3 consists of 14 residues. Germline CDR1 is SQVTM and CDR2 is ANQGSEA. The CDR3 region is CSVGNDLTLETQYF. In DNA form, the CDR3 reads TGCAGCGTTGGAAACGACTTAACCCTAGAGACCCAGTACTTC.

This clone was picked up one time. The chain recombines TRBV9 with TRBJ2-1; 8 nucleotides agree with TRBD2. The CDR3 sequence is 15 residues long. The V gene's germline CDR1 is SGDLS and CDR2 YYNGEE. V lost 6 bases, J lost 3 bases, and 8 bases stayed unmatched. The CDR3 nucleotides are TGTGCCAGCACCCCAATAGCGGGATACTACAATGAGCAGTTCTTC. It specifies CASTPIAGYYNEQFF.

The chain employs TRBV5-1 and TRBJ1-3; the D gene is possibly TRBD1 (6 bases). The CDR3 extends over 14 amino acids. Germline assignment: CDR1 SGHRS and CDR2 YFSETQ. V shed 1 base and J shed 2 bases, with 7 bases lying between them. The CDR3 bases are TGCGCCAGCAGCTTGAGGGGGGCTGGAAACACCATATATTTT. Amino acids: CASSLRGAGNTIYF. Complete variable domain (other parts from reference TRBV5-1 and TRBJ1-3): KAGVTQTPRYLIKTRGQQVTLSCSPISGHRSVSWYQQTPGQGLQFLFEYFSETQRNKGNFPGRFSGRQFSNSRSEMNVSTLELGDSALYLCASSLRGAGNTIYFGEGSWLTVV.

CDR3 DNA sequence: TGTGCCAGCAGCTTAGAGCGGACGAACACTGAAGCTTTCTTT. Translating gives CASSLERTNTEAFF. This chain links TRBV7-2 with TRBJ1-1; D gene ambiguous. The germline V gene encodes CDR1 SGHTA and CDR2 FQGNSA. V dropped 1 base and J dropped 1 base, with 7 bases sitting between them. The CDR3 runs 14 residues.

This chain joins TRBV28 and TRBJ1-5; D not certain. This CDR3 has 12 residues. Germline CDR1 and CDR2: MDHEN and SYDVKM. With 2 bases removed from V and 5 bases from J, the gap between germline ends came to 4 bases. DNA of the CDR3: TGTGCCAGCAGTTTACGGGATCAGCCCCAGCATTTT. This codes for CASSLRDQPQHF. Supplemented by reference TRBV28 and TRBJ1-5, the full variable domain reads DVKVTQSSRYLVKRTGEKVFLECVQDMDHENMFWYRQDPGLGLRLIYFSYDVKMKEKGDIPEGYSVSREKKERFSLILESASTNQTSMYLCASSLRDQPQHFGDGTRLSIL.

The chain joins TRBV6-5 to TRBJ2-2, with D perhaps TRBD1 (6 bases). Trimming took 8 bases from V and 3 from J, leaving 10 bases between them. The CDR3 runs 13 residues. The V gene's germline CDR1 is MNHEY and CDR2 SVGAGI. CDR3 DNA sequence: TGTGCCAGCGAGTCAGGGGACACCGGGGAGCTGTTTTTT. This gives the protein CASESGDTGELFF.

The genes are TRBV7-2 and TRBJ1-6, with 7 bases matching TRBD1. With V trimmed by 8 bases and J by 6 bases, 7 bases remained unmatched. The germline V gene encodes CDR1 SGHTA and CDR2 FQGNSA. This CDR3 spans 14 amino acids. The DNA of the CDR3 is TGTGCCAGCGACCGGACAGGCTCTAATTCACCCCTCCACTTT. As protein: CASDRTGSNSPLHF.

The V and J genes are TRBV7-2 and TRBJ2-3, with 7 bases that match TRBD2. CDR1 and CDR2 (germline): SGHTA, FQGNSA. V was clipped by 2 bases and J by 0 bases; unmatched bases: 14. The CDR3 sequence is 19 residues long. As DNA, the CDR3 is TGTGCCAGCAGCTTAAGGGCGGTAGCGGGTGCCACTAGCACAGATACGCAGTATTTT. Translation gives CASSLRAVAGATSTDTQYF.

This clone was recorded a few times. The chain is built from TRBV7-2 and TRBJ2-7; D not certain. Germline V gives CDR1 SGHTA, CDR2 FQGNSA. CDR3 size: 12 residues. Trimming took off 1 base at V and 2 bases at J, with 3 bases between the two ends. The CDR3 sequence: CASSLVPYEQYF. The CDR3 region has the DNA TGTGCCAGCAGCTTAGTTCCCTACGAGCAGTACTTC.

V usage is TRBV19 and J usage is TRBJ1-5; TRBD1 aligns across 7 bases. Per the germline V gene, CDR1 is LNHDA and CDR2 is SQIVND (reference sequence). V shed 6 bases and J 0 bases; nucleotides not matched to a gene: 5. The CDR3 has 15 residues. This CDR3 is CASRRGPYSNQPQHF. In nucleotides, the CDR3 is TGTGCCAGTAGGAGGGGGCCGTATAGCAATCAGCCCCAGCATTTT.

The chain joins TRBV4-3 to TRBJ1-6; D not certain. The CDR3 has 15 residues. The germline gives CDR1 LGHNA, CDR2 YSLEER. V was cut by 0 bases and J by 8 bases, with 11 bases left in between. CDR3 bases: TGCGCCAGCAGCCAAGACCCCTTTAGAGATTCACCCCTCCACTTT. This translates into CASSQDPFRDSPLHF.

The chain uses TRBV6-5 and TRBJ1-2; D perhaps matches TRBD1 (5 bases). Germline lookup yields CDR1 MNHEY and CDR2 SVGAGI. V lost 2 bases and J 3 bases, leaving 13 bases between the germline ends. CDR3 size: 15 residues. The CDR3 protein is CASSYQSAGHYGYTF. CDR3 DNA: TGTGCCAGCAGTTACCAGTCGGCAGGGCACTATGGCTACACCTTC.